Below are 26 T cell receptor beta chains sequenced from a single sample in a study of response to subunit inactivated influenza vaccine. MiXCR, applied by TCRdb to the RT-PCR reads, yields one record per CDR3 protein. The repertoire holds about 540,000 distinct CDR3 sequences, with under 25% as singletons. These data also formed part of another study, on T cells expressing NK-cell markers. As reported in that work: Beta-chain TCR cDNA was generated via 5'RACE template switching with UMIs.

The source material was CD4+ T cells sorted from PBMCs, sampled roughly 13 days after vaccination. The source is a man aged 50-60 years who received an inactivated influenza vaccine.

This clonotype was detected a few times. The CDR3 sequence: CASSPRSSGTDTQYF. The CDR3 bases are TGTGCCAGCAGTCCCCGGTCTAGCGGTACAGATACGCAGTATTTT. V and J are TRBV6-4 and TRBJ2-3; 7 bases map to TRBD2. The CDR3 is made up of 15 amino acids. Germline CDR1 MRHNA, CDR2 SNTAGT. The ends lost 5 bases at V and 3 bases at J; junction bases unmatched: 8.

This clonotype was counted only a few times. The V and J genes are TRBV7-8 and TRBJ2-3, with D perhaps matching TRBD1 or TRBD2 (7 bases each). Looked up from germline, CDR1 is SGHVS and CDR2 is FQNEAQ. V lost 6 bases, J lost 7 bases, and 17 bases lay in between. The length of the CDR3 is 14 residues. CDR3 region: CASRAGGGPHTQYF. The CDR3, as DNA: TGTGCCAGCAGAGCAGGGGGGGGTCCGCATACGCAGTATTTT.

This chain joins TRBV28 and TRBJ2-4; 8 bases agree with TRBD1. CDR1 is MDHEN and CDR2 is SYDVKM in the germline V gene. CDR3 length: 15 residues. With V trimmed by 6 bases and J by 6 bases, 10 bases remained unmatched. The CDR3 loop is CASSGDDRGVNIQYF. CDR3 DNA: TGTGCCAGCAGCGGCGACGACAGGGGTGTAAACATTCAGTACTTC. The variable domain in full, with the rest retrieved from reference TRBV28 and TRBJ2-4, is DVKVTQSSRYLVKRTGEKVFLECVQDMDHENMFWYRQDPGLGLRLIYFSYDVKMKEKGDIPEGYSVSREKKERFSLILESASTNQTSMYLCASSGDDRGVNIQYFGAGTRLSVL.

This clonotype has only a few counts. The chain has TRBV7-8 and TRBJ2-3; D uncertain. The V gene lost 6 bases and the J gene lost 2 bases, with 6 bases spanning the gap. CDR3 size: 12 residues. The germline gives CDR1 SGHVS, CDR2 FQNEAQ. The CDR3 bases are TGTGCCAGCAGACCCTCCACAGATACGCAGTATTTT. This codes for CASRPSTDTQYF.

V gene TRBV6-2 or TRBV6-3 combines with J gene TRBJ2-7; a possible D gene is TRBD1 (6 bases). This CDR3 spans 11 amino acids. Trimming took 8 bases from V and 3 from J, leaving 8 bases between them. CDR1 MNHEY and CDR2 SVGEGT come from the germline V gene. CDR3 in DNA: TGTGCCAGCGGGACACACTACGAGCAGTACTTC. Encoded protein: CASGTHYEQYF.

This chain connects TRBV29-1 to TRBJ2-1; 8 positions agree with TRBD2. The CDR3 length is 14 residues. Per germline, CDR1 SQVTM and CDR2 ANQGSEA. The ends lost 2 bases at V and 2 bases at J; junction bases unmatched: 2. The CDR3: CSVELLAAYNEQFF. CDR3 in DNA: TGCAGCGTTGAACTACTAGCGGCCTACAATGAGCAGTTCTTC.

The rearrangement joins TRBV7-4 to TRBJ2-4; D ambiguous. V gave up 7 bases and J gave up 7 bases, with 20 bases separating them. Germline V lookup: CDR1 SGHVT, CDR2 SQSDAQ. The CDR3 is 15 amino acids. This CDR3 is CASILAPVLGNIQYF. In nucleotides, the CDR3 is TGTGCCAGCATTCTTGCCCCAGTTCTGGGGAACATTCAGTACTTC.

At least ten counts were recorded for this clonotype. The chain couples TRBV7-2 to TRBJ2-2, with D perhaps matching TRBD2 (6 bases). Germline V gives CDR1 SGHTA, CDR2 FQGNSA. The ends were cut back, 2 bases at V and 3 bases at J, with 16 bases in the middle. The CDR3 covers 17 residues. The chain's CDR3 is CASSLRKGWEDTGELFF. The DNA of the CDR3 is TGTGCCAGCAGCTTACGAAAGGGGTGGGAGGACACCGGGGAGCTGTTTTTT.

This clonotype turned up a few times. The chain recombines TRBV15 with TRBJ2-5, with D perhaps TRBD1 (5 bases). The CDR3 length is 16 residues. From germline, CDR1 is LNHNV and CDR2 YYDKDF (reference sequence). The germline V and J ends were trimmed by 1 base and 2 bases, with 14 bases remaining between them. This chain's CDR3 is CATSRGVRVRQETQYF. The CDR3 DNA reads as TGTGCCACCAGCAGAGGGGTCAGGGTTCGGCAAGAGACCCAGTACTTC.

This clonotype was picked up many times. This rearrangement joins TRBV7-2 to TRBJ2-5; D is unclear. Germline V gene lookup returns CDR1 SGHTA and CDR2 FQGNSA. The CDR3 sequence is 12 residues long. Trimming cost V 4 bases and J 7 bases, with 10 bases left between them. CDR3 protein: CASSSSKGTQYF. The CDR3 bases are TGTGCCAGCAGCTCCTCGAAGGGGACCCAGTACTTC.

This chain joins TRBV11-2 and TRBJ2-7, with D unclear. The V gene lost 2 bases and the J gene lost 5 bases, with 7 bases spanning the gap. CDR1 is SGHAT, CDR2 FQNNGV, per germline. The CDR3 is 12 residues long. In DNA, the CDR3 is TGTGCCAGCAGCTTAAGAACTAACGAGCAGTACTTC. Translating gives CASSLRTNEQYF.

This chain uses TRBV4-2 with TRBJ1-2; 8 bases fit TRBD1. Germline lookup yields CDR1 LGHNA and CDR2 YNFKEQ. V lost 1 base, J lost 4 bases, and 5 bases stayed unmatched. CDR3 size: 15 residues. CDR3 sequence reads: CASSQVQGAIYGYTF. The CDR3 DNA follows: TGTGCCAGCAGCCAAGTCCAGGGGGCGATCTATGGCTACACCTTC.

This clonotype has only a few counts. The chain links TRBV20-1 to TRBJ2-4; 7 bases align to TRBD1. Germline V gene sequence: CDR1 DFQATT, CDR2 SNEGSKA (reference sequence). The CDR3 sequence is 14 residues long. V was pared by 0 bases and J by 6 bases, with 5 bases of the junction left unmatched. CDR3 nucleotide sequence: TGCAGTGCTAGAGACCGGGACAGCTTAAACATTCAGTACTTC. Translating it yields CSARDRDSLNIQYF.

The chain links TRBV29-1 to TRBJ2-2; 9 bases fit TRBD2. Trimming cost V 7 bases and J 3 bases; bases outside gene matches: 9. CDR3 length: 15 residues. CDR1 and CDR2 from the germline V gene are SQVTM and ANQGSEA. CDR3 amino acids: CSARGLAGHTGELFF. The CDR3 nucleotides are TGCAGCGCTAGAGGGCTAGCGGGACACACCGGGGAGCTGTTTTTT.

The chain joins TRBV7-2 to TRBJ2-7; 12 bases fit TRBD2. The V gene end was trimmed by 2 bases and the J gene end by 1 base; junction bases not matched to a gene: 6. The CDR3 contains 17 residues. Germline V gene sequence: CDR1 SGHTA, CDR2 FQGNSA. The CDR3 DNA reads TGTGCCAGCAGCTTAAGGACTAGCGGGACGACTTCCTACGAGCAGTACTTC. It codes for CASSLRTSGTTSYEQYF. Full variable domain (missing parts from reference TRBV7-2 and TRBJ2-7): GAGVSQSPSNKVTEKGKDVELRCDPISGHTALYWYRQSLGQGLEFLIYFQGNSAPDKSGLPSDRFSAERTGGSVSTLTIQRTQQEDSAVYLCASSLRTSGTTSYEQYFGPGTRLTVT.

This clonotype was counted only a few times. The CDR3 loop reads CSARVGGGNQPQHF. The CDR3 DNA reads as TGCAGTGCTAGAGTTGGGGGCGGCAATCAGCCCCAGCATTTT. The rearrangement joins TRBV20-1 to TRBJ1-5, with D perhaps TRBD1 (6 bases). V was cut by 1 base and J by 2 bases, with 9 bases left in between. This CDR3 comprises 14 residues. CDR1 and CDR2 from the germline V gene are DFQATT and SNEGSKA (reference sequence).

The rearrangement joins TRBV6-4 to TRBJ2-2, with TRBD2 as a possible D gene (5 bases). CDR1 is MRHNA and CDR2 is SNTAGT in the germline V gene. CDR3 size: 14 residues. V lost 3 bases to trimming and J lost 4 bases, with 9 bases between them. CDR3 bases: TGTGCCAGCAGTGAGCGGACTCTCACCGGGGAGCTGTTTTTT. Translating it yields CASSERTLTGELFF.

This clonotype turned up a few times. The rearrangement links TRBV4-3 to TRBJ2-2, with D hard to call. The germline V gene encodes CDR1 LGHNA and CDR2 YSLEER. This CDR3 is 16 amino acids long. Trimming stripped 0 bases from V and 0 bases from J, with 8 bases between. CDR3: CASSQEPTSNTGELFF. In DNA, the CDR3 is TGCGCCAGCAGCCAAGAACCGACCTCGAACACCGGGGAGCTGTTTTTT.

The rearrangement joins TRBV7-3 to TRBJ2-1; 7 bases fit TRBD2. J gave up 6 bases and V 1 base, and 6 bases lay outside the gene matches. CDR1 is SGHTA and CDR2 is FQGTGA in the germline V gene. This CDR3 comprises 15 residues. CDR3 sequence (DNA): TGTGCCAGCAGCTTAATAGCGGGCATCGGCAATGAGCAGTTCTTC. Its translation: CASSLIAGIGNEQFF. Looking up the rest from reference TRBV7-3 and TRBJ2-1 gives the full variable domain: GAGVSQTPSNKVTEKGKYVELRCDPISGHTALYWYRQSLGQGPEFLIYFQGTGAADDSGLPNDRFFAVRPEGSVSTLKIQRTERGDSAVYLCASSLIAGIGNEQFFGPGTRLTVL.

This clonotype has a handful of counts. V is TRBV5-1 and J is TRBJ2-4; tentatively, D is TRBD2 (6 bases). Germline V gene sequence: CDR1 SGHRS, CDR2 YFSETQ. CDR3 length: 13 residues. V was cut by 5 bases and J by 9 bases, with 15 bases left in between. This chain's CDR3 is CASREGRDGIQYF. The CDR3 bases are TGCGCCAGCAGGGAGGGCAGGGACGGCATTCAGTACTTC.

This clonotype was observed a few times. V is TRBV6-6 and J is TRBJ2-2; D ambiguous. The germline gives CDR1 MNHNY, CDR2 SVGAGI (reference sequence). V dropped 1 base and J dropped 0 bases, with 6 bases sitting between them. This CDR3 region has 15 residues. The CDR3 DNA follows: TGTGCCAGCAGTTACTATGTCTCGAACACCGGGGAGCTGTTTTTT. Protein product: CASSYYVSNTGELFF.

This rearrangement joins TRBV20-1 to TRBJ1-5; TRBD1 matches at 7 bases. Germline V gene data show CDR1 as DFQATT and CDR2 as SNEGSKA (reference sequence). Unmatched junction bases numbered 10, after V lost 6 bases and J lost 2 bases. This CDR3 spans 15 amino acids. CDR3 nucleotides: TGCAGTGCCAGCTCTAGGGGGCTCGGCAATCAGCCCCAGCATTTT. Its protein product is CSASSRGLGNQPQHF.

This clonotype was seen more than once but under ten times. The CDR3 nucleotides are TGTGCCAGCAGCCCCAGGACAGGGGGCGGTGAAAAACTGTTTTTT. Encoded protein: CASSPRTGGGEKLFF. The chain employs TRBV7-2 and TRBJ1-4; 11 bases agree with TRBD1. V was clipped by 5 bases and J by 7 bases; unmatched bases: 6. This CDR3 has 15 amino acids. CDR1 and CDR2 (germline): SGHTA, FQGNSA.

The rearrangement joins TRBV7-2 to TRBJ2-3, with D perhaps matching TRBD2 (6 bases). V was shortened by 1 base and J by 3 bases, with 14 bases between the two germline ends. The germline gives CDR1 SGHTA, CDR2 FQGNSA. CDR3 length: 16 amino acids. The DNA of the CDR3 is TGTGCCAGCAGCTTAGGAAAAGGGCGGGGAACAGATACGCAGTATTTT. This translates into CASSLGKGRGTDTQYF.

As to this clonotype: Since the CDR3 does not end with the conserved phenylalanine or tryptophan, this likely comes from a read error. The chain recombines TRBV4-1 with TRBJ2-7, with D maybe TRBD1 (6 bases). From germline, CDR1 is MGHRA and CDR2 YSYEKL. Trimming removed 0 bases at V and 4 bases at J, with 10 bases between. The CDR3 is 14 amino acids. The DNA for the CDR3 is TGCGCCAGCAGCCAAGACCAGGGGCTTTACGAGCAGTACTTA. This encodes CASSQDQGLYEQYL.

This clonotype was seen only a few times. The V gene is TRBV29-1, the J gene TRBJ2-5, with D tentatively TRBD1 (7 bases). Germline CDR1 is SQVTM and CDR2 is ANQGSEA. V lost 7 bases and J lost 5, with 17 bases in between. This CDR3 is built from 13 residues. Here the CDR3 reads CSAQGDLLETQYF. The CDR3 DNA follows: TGCAGCGCCCAGGGGGACTTGTTGGAGACCCAGTACTTC.